The clone carrying this T cell receptor beta chain was seen many times. The target antigen is unknown. Germline V gene sequence: CDR1 MNHEY, CDR2 SVGEGT. V gave up 0 bases and J gave up 5 bases; unmatched junction bases: 5. The CDR3 runs 17 residues. The TCR beta library used iRepertoire HTBI primers with Arm-PCR amplification of CDR3. TCRdb re-called the multiplex PCR reads with MiXCR, one entry per CDR3 protein. Of around 400,000 distinct CDR3 sequences listed, about an eighth are singletons. Time point reported: newly diagnosed GD, antithyroid drugs for less than 3 months. The TCR library was made from RNA that had been extracted from PBMCs in TRIzol. This specimen comes from a study of regulatory T cells in long-lasting Graves disease. Overall study findings and caveats: Among persistent patients, a larger number of public clonotypes were shared (approximately 2,900) than among newly diagnosed patients (about 970). The study found TRBV28, TRBJ1-2 and TRBJ2-5 favored in persistent disease.

This same sample was also part of a study on T cells in Graves' hyperthyroidism and ophthalmopathy. That paper adds: The HTBI primer set was used in a first-round RT-PCR of the TCR CDR3.

The chain uses TRBV6-2 or TRBV6-3 and TRBJ2-1; 12 bases align to TRBD2. The TCR was taken from a woman between 18 and 29 years old with Graves disease. The sample was peripheral blood mononuclear cells (PBMCs), taken at new diagnosis, from a patient treated with antithyroid drugs. In nucleotides, the CDR3 is TGTGCCAGCAGTTACTCTTGGACTAGCGGGGTAAACAATGAGCAGTTCTTC. Residues: CASSYSWTSGVNNEQFF.